Listed below are T cell receptor beta chains from one sample, sequenced in a study of T cells in Graves' hyperthyroidism and ophthalmopathy. TCRdb independently ran MiXCR on the multiplex PCR reads; one entry per CDR3 protein. The sample holds hundreds of thousands of distinct CDR3 sequences, over 12% seen once. Sequencing was performed on blood. These receptors were taken from a man aged 45-65 years with Graves' ophthalmopathy. CDR3s include the opening cysteine and the closing phenylalanine or tryptophan. The D gene is left open where the match is weak. Only part of the rows carry a size: once, few, many, or a class if the clone is expanded.

D | size | J | V | CDR3 | DNA
NA | NA | TRBJ2-3 | TRBV27 | CASSSGPVIRNTQYF | TGTGCCAGCAGTTCCGGACCCGTAATCCGAAATACGCAGTATTTT
NA | many | TRBJ1-1 | TRBV11-2 | CASSLKRNTEAFF | TGTGCCAGCAGCTTAAAGAGGAACACTGAAGCTTTCTTT
NA | many | TRBJ1-1 | TRBV3-1 | CASSPDRMNTEAFF | TGTGCCAGCAGCCCGGACCGAATGAACACTGAAGCTTTCTTT
TRBD2 | many | TRBJ2-1 | TRBV2 | CASLGLAGSNNEQFF | TGTGCCAGCTTGGGACTAGCGGGAAGTAACAATGAGCAGTTCTTC
NA | many | TRBJ2-3 | TRBV11-3 | CASSPYQEGTDTQYF | TGTGCCAGCAGCCCTTATCAGGAGGGGACAGATACGCAGTATTTT
NA | many | TRBJ2-7 | TRBV14 | CASSQDRISYEQYF | TGTGCCAGCAGCCAAGACAGGATCTCCTACGAGCAGTACTTC
TRBD1 | NA | TRBJ1-4 | TRBV6-5 | CASSYSTGIRPNEKLFF | TGTGCCAGCAGTTACTCGACAGGGATTCGGCCTAATGAAAAACTGTTTTTT
NA | NA | TRBJ1-5 | TRBV6-5 | CASSYSAAGNQPQHF | TGTGCCAGCAGTTACTCGGCGGCAGGGAACCAGCCCCAGCATTTT
TRBD1 | many | TRBJ1-2 | TRBV12-3/TRBV12-4 | CASSQTPLGQGNYGYTF | TGTGCCAGCAGTCAGACGCCGCTCGGACAGGGGAACTATGGCTACACCTTC
NA | many | TRBJ2-1 | TRBV13 | CASSFMRLVSYNEQFF | TGTGCCAGCAGCTTCATGCGACTAGTTTCTTACAATGAGCAGTTCTTC
TRBD1 | many | TRBJ2-7 | TRBV30 | CAGYQGAGEQYF | TGTGCCGGTTACCAGGGGGCAGGAGAGCAGTACTTC
TRBD2 | NA | TRBJ2-1 | TRBV29-1 | CSVTSGAREQFF | TGCAGCGTTACTAGCGGTGCTCGTGAGCAGTTCTTC
TRBD2 | many | TRBJ2-1 | TRBV5-1 | CASSPFASGENEQFF | TGCGCCAGCAGCCCATTTGCTAGCGGGGAAAATGAGCAGTTCTTC
NA | many | TRBJ1-3 | TRBV2 | CASSVGGKGNTIYF | TGTGCCAGCAGTGTCGGGGGCAAGGGAAACACCATATATTTT
TRBD2 | few | TRBJ2-1 | TRBV19 | CASSMRLASNEQFF | TGTGCCAGTAGTATGAGACTAGCCAGCAATGAGCAGTTCTTC
NA | once | TRBJ1-3 | TRBV19 | CATTTQISGNTIYF | TGTGCCACCACCACACAAATCTCTGGAAACACCATATATTTT
TRBD2 | NA | TRBJ2-4 | TRBV10-1 | CASSRSGSGNIQYF | TGCGCCAGCAGTCGTAGCGGGAGTGGAAACATTCAGTACTTC
NA | many | TRBJ2-1 | TRBV5-1 | CASSLLAVADEQFF | TGCGCCAGCAGCTTGCTAGCCGTTGCGGATGAGCAGTTCTTC
NA | few | TRBJ2-3 | TRBV5-1 | CASNSRGSSTDTQYF | TGCGCCAGCAACTCCCGGGGATCTAGCACAGATACGCAGTATTTT
TRBD2 | many | TRBJ2-1 | TRBV20-1 | CSARDSGRAGNEQFF | TGCAGTGCTAGAGATAGCGGGAGGGCCGGTAATGAGCAGTTCTTC
NA | many | TRBJ2-3 | TRBV12-3/TRBV12-4 | CASTITDTQYF | TGTGCCAGCACCATTACAGATACGCAGTATTTT
NA | NA | TRBJ2-5 | TRBV27 | CASSDGETQYF | TGTGCCAGCAGTGACGGCGAGACCCAGTACTTC
NA | few | TRBJ2-1 | TRBV6-5 | CASSYDPFGTSYNEQFF | TGTGCCAGCAGTTACGACCCCTTCGGGACGAGTTACAATGAGCAGTTCTTC
NA | many | TRBJ1-1 | TRBV7-9 | CASSPSGKNTEAFF | TGTGCCAGCAGCCCCTCCGGAAAGAACACTGAAGCTTTCTTT
NA | few | TRBJ1-1 | TRBV25-1 | CASSEYLNTEAFF | TGTGCCAGCAGTGAATATCTGAACACTGAAGCTTTCTTT
NA | few | TRBJ1-4 | TRBV27 | CASSFTLGASNEKLFF | TGTGCCAGCAGTTTCACTCTAGGGGCCAGTAATGAAAAACTGTTTTTT